This TCR beta chain was documented in a study of cytomegalovirus exposure and HLA in healthy donors. A multiplex PCR was run with 60 Vbeta primers and 13 Jbeta primers. The protocol was immunoSEQ multiplex PCR, while the TCRdb copy is restricted to in-frame clones and leaves out a portion. The sample is made up of more than 110,000 clones, and the top ten hold roughly 2.6% of it. The V gene's germline CDR1 is SEHNR and CDR2 FQNEAQ (reference sequence). The CDR3 totals 15 residues. Trimming took 0 bases from V and 3 from J, leaving 12 bases between them. Although they were nominally healthy when sampled, donors likely had unrecorded immune exposures.

V is TRBV7-9 and J is TRBJ2-7, with D perhaps TRBD1 (5 bases). The specimen sequenced was PBMCs. The sequence came from a man in his forties in good health and CMV-seronegative. The CDR3 DNA reads TGTGCCAGCAGCTTAGCTCAGGGTAGGTTCTACGAGCAGTACTTC. It is translated as CASSLAQGRFYEQYF.